In this sample, the clone carrying this T cell receptor (beta chain) turned up a few times. No antigen is known for it. Additional DNA sequences in this sample encode the identical CDR3. The record originates from a study of beta chain features in type 1 diabetes. CDR1 is SGDLS, CDR2 YYNGEE, per germline. This CDR3 region has 11 residues. Trimming stripped 2 bases from V and 5 bases from J, with 5 bases between. Expressed TCRB transcripts got sequenced, as all isolated RNA was reverse transcribed. Reads from naive, central memory and regulatory T cell samples averaged about 3.3 million. Assay: immunoSEQ multiplex PCR; the TCRdb copy retains only in-frame clones and omits some. The data show 600,000 to 750,000 clones, with about an eighth seen just once and about 0.11% held by the top ten. Findings of the study overall: The question of HLA type influencing TCRB rearrangement was one that remained unresolved here. TCRB CDR3 length was moderately but significantly reduced in all four CD4+ subsets of Type 1 diabetes patients.

The clonotype was recovered from a man aged 25-45 years with type 1 diabetes. The material sequenced was naive CD4+ T cells from blood. The J gene is TRBJ2-7, the V gene TRBV9; D tentatively fits TRBD1 or TRBD2 (5 bases each). This CDR3 is CASSVGDEQYF. CDR3 DNA: TGTGCCAGCAGCGTGGGGGACGAGCAGTACTTC.